Following are 2 T cell receptor beta chains from one sample sequenced in a study of T cell changes during pregnancy in multiple sclerosis. Sequencing was performed with immunoSEQ multiplex PCR; in TCRdb, only in-frame clones are kept and a portion is missing. Found here are around 100,000 clones, around 92% of them singletons; the top ten hold about 1.9%. The sequenced sample was peripheral blood, obtained after pregnancy. The receptors shown here come from a female donor with multiple sclerosis, enrolled in a pregnancy study.

The chain combines TRBV9 with TRBJ2-1; 10 bases are shared with TRBD2. Germline CDR1 reads SGDLS; CDR2 reads YYNGEE. Losses at the gene ends were 0 bases for V and 13 bases for J; bases not matched to a gene: 7. The CDR3 totals 14 residues. The chain's CDR3 is CASSVGGSGGVQFF. CDR3 coding DNA: TGTGCCAGCAGCGTAGGGGGCAGCGGGGGGGTTCAGTTCTTC.

CDR3: CSVAGQFGNTIYF. CDR3 DNA sequence: TGCAGCGTTGCGGGACAGTTCGGAAACACCATATATTTT. The V gene is TRBV29-1, the J gene TRBJ1-3, with 7 bases fitting TRBD1. V gave up 4 bases and J gave up 4 bases; unmatched junction bases: 4. The CDR3 has 13 amino acids. Germline V CDR1 and CDR2: SQVTM, ANQGSEA.